The 26 T cell receptor beta chains below come from one sample, sequenced in a study of shared clonotypes between healthy human individuals. Method: immunoSEQ multiplex PCR; TCRdb's copy keeps in-frame clones and lacks some. This sample has about 1,500,000 clones, with roughly 96% found just once. Sequencing was carried out using naive CD4+ T cells sorted from blood. Subset reported: CD45RA+ positively selected. The source is a man between 25 and 39 years old in good health.

This chain uses TRBV6-5 with TRBJ1-2, with 7 bases aligning to TRBD1. The CDR3 loop spans 13 amino acids. CDR1 and CDR2 from the germline V gene are MNHEY and SVGAGI. J was trimmed by 6 bases and V by 2 bases; bases with no gene match: 3. The CDR3 region is CASSYTTGNGYTF. The DNA for the CDR3 is TGTGCCAGCAGTTACACGACAGGGAATGGCTACACCTTC.

This clone occurred once. The sample holds other DNA sequences that translate to the same CDR3. The CDR3 loop is CASSTGPPYNEQFF. CDR3 nucleotide sequence: TGTGCCAGCAGTACCGGGCCCCCCTACAATGAGCAGTTCTTC. The chain uses TRBV7-3 and TRBJ2-1, with no clear D. The CDR3 contains 14 residues. Trimming removed 6 bases from V and 2 bases from J, with 11 bases in between. Germline values: CDR1 SGHTA, CDR2 FQGTGA.

The chain combines TRBV19 with TRBJ2-6; D remains ambiguous. Trimming cost V 7 bases and J 1 base, with 5 bases left between them. The CDR3 contains 13 residues. Germline CDR1 and CDR2: LNHDA and SQIVND (reference sequence). This CDR3 is CASTPSGANVLTF. The CDR3, as DNA: TGTGCCAGTACCCCGTCTGGGGCCAACGTCCTGACTTTC.

The chain combines TRBV27 with TRBJ2-7, with D maybe TRBD1 (6 bases). CDR1 and CDR2 from the germline V gene are MNHEY and SMNVEV (reference sequence). The CDR3 has 13 residues. V lost 7 bases and J lost 5, with 15 bases in between. The CDR3 loop is CASNTPDSHEQYF. The CDR3 coding sequence is TGTGCCAGCAATACTCCGGACAGCCACGAGCAGTACTTC.

A remark on this clone: Within the sample, other DNA sequences also encode this same CDR3. The J gene is TRBJ2-7, the V gene TRBV27; 11 bases agree with TRBD2. CDR1 and CDR2 from the germline V gene are MNHEY and SMNVEV (reference sequence). J gave up 1 base and V 3 bases, and 2 bases lay outside the gene matches. This CDR3 has 15 amino acids. The CDR3 sequence: CASSLASGGSYEQYF. The CDR3 DNA follows: TGTGCCAGCAGTTTGGCTAGCGGGGGGTCCTACGAGCAGTACTTC.

For the CDR3, the DNA is TGTGCCAGCAGCCCTCACAGTGGGGCCGCAGGGACCCAGTACTTC. This translates into CASSPHSGAAGTQYF. The V gene is TRBV7-2, the J gene TRBJ2-5; maybe TRBD1 (5 bases). In germline, CDR1 is SGHTA, CDR2 FQGNSA. V lost 5 bases to trimming and J lost 7 bases, with 20 bases between them. CDR3 length equals 15 residues.

This chain uses TRBV5-1 with TRBJ2-2, with a tentative D call TRBD2 (5 bases). The CDR3 consists of 17 residues. Deletions cut 7 bases from V and 1 base from J, with 20 bases between. The germline V gene encodes CDR1 SGHRS and CDR2 YFSETQ. CDR3 sequence reads: CASSLLRATKNTGELFF. The CDR3 DNA sequence: TGCGCCAGCTCCTTACTGCGGGCCACCAAGAACACCGGGGAGCTGTTTTTT. Looking up the rest from reference TRBV5-1 and TRBJ2-2 gives the full variable domain: KAGVTQTPRYLIKTRGQQVTLSCSPISGHRSVSWYQQTPGQGLQFLFEYFSETQRNKGNFPGRFSGRQFSNSRSEMNVSTLELGDSALYLCASSLLRATKNTGELFFGEGSRLTVL.

The sample holds a few counts of this clone. The V call is TRBV5-4, the J call TRBJ2-7; 9 bases fit TRBD1. The CDR3 spans 14 residues. V lost 5 bases and J lost 2; bases outside the gene matches: 5. Germline V gene sequence: CDR1 SGHNT, CDR2 YYREEE (reference sequence). CDR3 in amino acids: CASRPDRGAYEQYF. The CDR3 DNA follows: TGTGCCAGCAGACCGGACAGGGGCGCCTACGAGCAGTACTTC.

The V and J genes are TRBV11-2 and TRBJ1-2, with a tentative D call TRBD1 (6 bases). Trimming removed 5 bases from V and 6 bases from J, with 22 bases in between. This CDR3 contains 16 residues. Per the germline V gene, CDR1 is SGHAT and CDR2 is FQNNGV. The CDR3 DNA reads TGTGCCAGCAGCCTCCGGGGGCCCCCTAACTTGGATGGCTACACCTTC. Translation: CASSLRGPPNLDGYTF. Full variable domain (remainder filled in from reference TRBV11-2 and TRBJ1-2): EAGVAQSPRYKIIEKRQSVAFWCNPISGHATLYWYQQILGQGPKLLIQFQNNGVVDDSQLPKDRFSAERLKGVDSTLKIQPAKLEDSAVYLCASSLRGPPNLDGYTFGSGTRLTVV.

The chain couples TRBV28 to TRBJ2-7; TRBD2 aligns across 10 bases. Germline V gives CDR1 MDHEN, CDR2 SYDVKM. The CDR3 extends over 14 amino acids. V shed 3 bases, J shed 4 bases, and the junction held 3 bases outside the gene matches. The CDR3 reads CASSFAAGGYEQYF. The CDR3 nucleotides read TGTGCCAGCAGTTTTGCAGCGGGAGGGTACGAGCAGTACTTC.

The CDR3 here is CASTQTMDTEAFF. CDR3 coding DNA: TGTGCCAGCACGCAGACAATGGACACTGAAGCTTTCTTT. The rearrangement uses TRBV6-5 and TRBJ1-1; D is uncertain. CDR3 size: 13 residues. V was clipped by 7 bases and J by 3 bases, with 12 bases between them. Germline assignment: CDR1 MNHEY and CDR2 SVGAGI.

A note on this clone: The same CDR3 also results from other DNA sequences found in this sample. This rearrangement joins TRBV5-4 to TRBJ2-7, with D possibly matching TRBD1 (5 bases). CDR1 and CDR2 from the germline V gene are SGHNT and YYREEE (reference sequence). V lost 0 bases and J 1 base, leaving 8 bases between the germline ends. CDR3 size: 14 residues. CDR3 residues: CASSLEGSSYEQYF. CDR3 in DNA: TGTGCCAGCAGCTTGGAGGGGTCATCCTACGAGCAGTACTTC.

The chain recombines TRBV10-3 with TRBJ2-1, with 8 nucleotides matching TRBD1. This CDR3 comprises 17 residues. Germline assignment: CDR1 ENHRY and CDR2 SYGVKD. The ends lost 0 bases at V and 3 bases at J; junction bases unmatched: 7. CDR3 nucleotide sequence: TGTGCCATCAGTGAGTCGGCAGGGGGCTCCCTCTACAATGAGCAGTTCTTC. Protein product: CAISESAGGSLYNEQFF.

The genes are TRBV6-6 and TRBJ2-7; D is unresolved. Germline V gene data show CDR1 as MNHNY and CDR2 as SVGAGI (reference sequence). V shed 0 bases and J shed 2 bases, with 8 bases lying between them. The CDR3 runs to 14 residues. The CDR3 DNA reads as TGTGCCAGCAGTTACTCGACACTCGCCTACGAGCAGTACTTC. Translation: CASSYSTLAYEQYF.

This chain joins TRBV7-2 and TRBJ2-7, with D perhaps matching TRBD1 (6 bases). Trimming removed 3 bases at V and 3 bases at J, with 12 bases between. Germline CDR1 SGHTA, CDR2 FQGNSA. The CDR3 spans 14 residues. The CDR3 reads CASSLTGTLYEQYF. The CDR3, as DNA: TGTGCCAGCAGCTTGACAGGTACTCTCTACGAGCAGTACTTC. The full variable domain, with the rest looked up from reference TRBV7-2 and TRBJ2-7, is GAGVSQSPSNKVTEKGKDVELRCDPISGHTALYWYRQSLGQGLEFLIYFQGNSAPDKSGLPSDRFSAERTGGSVSTLTIQRTQQEDSAVYLCASSLTGTLYEQYFGPGTRLTVT.

This rearrangement joins TRBV9 to TRBJ2-1; no definite D call. The V gene lost 2 bases and the J gene lost 6 bases, with 15 bases spanning the gap. CDR1 is SGDLS and CDR2 is YYNGEE in the germline V gene. The CDR3 loop spans 15 amino acids. The CDR3: CASSVDLLPSNEQFF. The CDR3 DNA reads as TGTGCCAGCAGCGTTGACTTACTCCCTTCCAATGAGCAGTTCTTC.

J is TRBJ2-5 and V is TRBV11-2; TRBD2 matches at 13 bases. CDR1 SGHAT and CDR2 FQNNGV come from the germline V gene. The CDR3 totals 18 residues. V lost 3 bases to trimming and J lost 4 bases; unmatched junction nucleotides: 11. The CDR3 sequence is CASSLGLAGTVVGETQYF. CDR3 nucleotide sequence: TGTGCCAGCAGCTTGGGACTAGCGGGGACGGTTGTTGGAGAGACCCAGTACTTC.

This chain uses TRBV15 with TRBJ2-7; D unclear. V lost 0 bases and J lost 4, with 10 bases in between. The CDR3 covers 14 residues. CDR1 and CDR2 from the germline V gene are LNHNV and YYDKDF (reference sequence). CDR3 residues: CATSRDPFRYEQYF. DNA for the CDR3: TGTGCCACCAGCAGAGATCCCTTTCGTTACGAGCAGTACTTC.

The chain uses TRBV14 and TRBJ2-3; no definite D call. Trimming took off 2 bases at V and 1 base at J, with 7 bases between the two ends. The CDR3 contains 14 residues. In germline, CDR1 is SGHDN, CDR2 FVKESK. The CDR3 reads CASSQSWGTDTQYF. DNA for the CDR3: TGTGCCAGCAGCCAATCTTGGGGCACAGATACGCAGTATTTT.

The chain recombines TRBV27 with TRBJ2-7, with a tentative D call TRBD2 (5 bases). CDR1 is MNHEY, CDR2 SMNVEV, per germline (reference sequence). The CDR3 sequence is 15 residues long. Trimming pared 6 bases from V and 2 bases from J, leaving 17 bases between. The CDR3 region is CASSKSEGLPYEQYF. CDR3 nucleotides: TGTGCCAGCAGCAAATCAGAGGGATTACCCTACGAGCAGTACTTC.

The chain employs TRBV11-2 and TRBJ2-7; the match to TRBD2 covers 11 bases. Trimming took 4 bases from V and 2 from J; bases not matched to a gene: 4. The CDR3 is made up of 15 amino acids. Germline-derived CDR1 and CDR2 are SGHAT and FQNNGV. CDR3 sequence reads: CASSSLAGGAYEQYF. The CDR3 bases are TGTGCCAGCAGCTCGCTAGCGGGGGGAGCCTACGAGCAGTACTTC.

The rearrangement uses TRBV14 and TRBJ2-1; D unresolved. V lost 1 base, J lost 4 bases, and 5 bases lay in between. The germline V gene encodes CDR1 SGHDN and CDR2 FVKESK. The CDR3 contains 13 residues. The CDR3 here is CASSQVSYNEQFF. The CDR3 nucleotides are TGTGCCAGCAGCCAAGTATCTTACAATGAGCAGTTCTTC.

The chain carries TRBV19 and TRBJ2-1; tentative D call: TRBD1 (6 bases). From germline, CDR1 is LNHDA and CDR2 SQIVND (reference sequence). This CDR3 contains 16 residues. With 6 bases removed from V and 6 bases from J, the gap between germline ends came to 21 bases. The CDR3: CASRPRQDKWGNEQFF. CDR3 DNA: TGTGCCAGTAGACCGAGACAGGATAAATGGGGCAATGAGCAGTTCTTC. The full variable domain, with the rest looked up from reference TRBV19 and TRBJ2-1, is DGGITQSPKYLFRKEGQNVTLSCEQNLNHDAMYWYRQDPGQGLRLIYYSQIVNDFQKGDIAEGYSVSREKKESFPLTVTSAQKNPTAFYLCASRPRQDKWGNEQFFGPGTRLTVL.

This rearrangement joins TRBV6-5 to TRBJ2-1; possibly TRBD1 for D (6 bases). CDR3 size: 15 residues. Germline V gene sequence: CDR1 MNHEY, CDR2 SVGAGI. V lost 3 bases and J lost 4, with 13 bases in between. CDR3 in DNA: TGTGCCAGCAGTTATTATGGGACACCGTACAATGAGCAGTTCTTC. It translates to CASSYYGTPYNEQFF.

V usage is TRBV4-3 and J usage is TRBJ1-4; D call uncertain. V lost 1 base and J lost 0, with 18 bases in between. The CDR3 has 19 residues. The germline V gene encodes CDR1 LGHNA and CDR2 YSLEER. The CDR3, as DNA: TGCGCCAGCAGCCAAGCGCCGACGGGCCGACTGGCAACTAATGAAAAACTGTTTTTT. This translates into CASSQAPTGRLATNEKLFF.

V is TRBV7-9 and J is TRBJ1-4; TRBD1 might be the D (5 bases). Per germline, CDR1 SEHNR and CDR2 FQNEAQ (reference sequence). V lost 5 bases to trimming and J lost 3 bases, with 7 bases between them. The CDR3 is 13 amino acids. CDR3 in DNA: TGTGCCAGCAGCACGGGACCTAATGAAAAACTGTTTTTT. This translates into CASSTGPNEKLFF.